A single sample gave rise to the 21 T cell receptor beta chains below, sequenced in a study of cytomegalovirus exposure and HLA in healthy donors. The PCR used 60 Vbeta and 13 Jbeta primers. Using immunoSEQ multiplex PCR, the repertoire was profiled, and TCRdb retains in-frame clones only, with some absent. This listing includes about 160,000 clones. Sequenced sample: PBMCs. These receptors came from a man aged 25 to 45 in good health and CMV-seronegative.

The gene calls are TRBV2 and TRBJ2-1; 7 nucleotides agree with TRBD2. Trimming took 0 bases from V and 0 from J; bases not matched to a gene: 2. The CDR3 spans 16 residues. CDR1 SNHLY and CDR2 FYNNEI come from the germline V gene. CDR3 nucleotide sequence: TGTGCCAGCAGTGAAGCGCGGGGGTTCTCCTACAATGAGCAGTTCTTC. Protein product: CASSEARGFSYNEQFF. The whole variable domain, filled in from reference TRBV2 and TRBJ2-1, reads EPEVTQTPSHQVTQMGQEVILRCVPISNHLYFYWYRQILGQKVEFLVSFYNNEISEKSEIFDDQFSVERPDGSNFTLKIRSTKLEDSAMYFCASSEARGFSYNEQFFGPGTRLTVL.

The chain recombines TRBV5-1 with TRBJ1-4; 10 nucleotides line up with TRBD1. V lost 0 bases, J lost 8 bases, and 4 bases stayed unmatched. The CDR3 consists of 15 residues. Germline V gives CDR1 SGHRS, CDR2 YFSETQ. The CDR3 reads CASSLEGTGEEKLFF. The CDR3 DNA is TGCGCCAGCAGCTTGGAAGGGACAGGGGAGGAAAAACTGTTTTTT.

The chain joins TRBV7-9 to TRBJ2-3; D might be TRBD2 (5 bases). From germline, CDR1 is SEHNR and CDR2 FQNEAQ (reference sequence). V shed 4 bases and J shed 2 bases, with 16 bases lying between them. The CDR3 totals 16 residues. CDR3: CASSSGVSVITDTQYF. In nucleotides, the CDR3 is TGTGCCAGCAGCTCCGGTGTTAGCGTGATCACAGATACGCAGTATTTT.

The chain links TRBV19 to TRBJ2-7; D gene uncertain. Germline CDR1 LNHDA, CDR2 SQIVND (reference sequence). CDR3 length: 16 amino acids. V gave up 4 bases and J gave up 3 bases, with 19 bases separating them. The CDR3 loop is CASSTPVGARGYEQYF. CDR3 bases: TGTGCCAGTAGTACCCCGGTTGGCGCGAGAGGCTACGAGCAGTACTTC.

The V call is TRBV9, the J call TRBJ1-1; a weak D match, TRBD1 (6 bases). The germline V gene has CDR1 SGDLS and CDR2 YYNGEE. This CDR3 contains 15 residues. V lost 4 bases, J lost 1 base, and 14 bases lay in between. The CDR3 here is CASSLTGTPNTEAFF. CDR3 nucleotide sequence: TGTGCCAGCAGCTTGACCGGGACACCGAACACTGAAGCTTTCTTT. Combining the CDR3 with reference TRBV9 and TRBJ1-1 gives the whole variable domain DSGVTQTPKHLITATGQRVTLRCSPRSGDLSVYWYQQSLDQGLQFLIQYYNGEERAKGNILERFSAQQFPDLHSELNLSSLELGDSALYFCASSLTGTPNTEAFFGQGTRLTVV.

V is TRBV6-1 and J is TRBJ1-3, with D hard to call. Germline values: CDR1 MNHNS, CDR2 SASEGT. V lost 4 bases and J lost 1, with 8 bases in between. This CDR3 contains 14 residues. CDR3 amino acids: CASSATGSGNTIYF. In DNA form, the CDR3 reads TGTGCCAGCAGTGCCACTGGTTCTGGAAACACCATATATTTT.

The chain joins TRBV6-5 to TRBJ1-2; D call uncertain. The V gene's germline CDR1 is MNHEY and CDR2 SVGAGI. The CDR3 is made up of 14 amino acids. V lost 5 bases, J lost 7 bases, and 17 bases lay in between. The CDR3 bases are TGTGCCAGCAGTCCGCCGGGCGGGGTTTTTGGCTACACCTTC. Translated: CASSPPGGVFGYTF.

The V gene is TRBV7-6, the J gene TRBJ1-2; 9 bases match TRBD1. The CDR3 loop spans 14 amino acids. Losses at the gene ends were 4 bases for V and 4 bases for J; bases not matched to a gene: 4. Looked up from germline, CDR1 is SGHVS and CDR2 is FNYEAQ. The chain's CDR3 is CASSWGTGSYGYTF. The CDR3 nucleotides are TGTGCCAGCAGCTGGGGGACAGGGTCCTATGGCTACACCTTC. Filled out from reference TRBV7-6 and TRBJ1-2, the complete variable domain reads GAGVSQSPRYKVTKRGQDVALRCDPISGHVSLYWYRQALGQGPEFLTYFNYEAQQDKSGLPNDRFSAERPEGSISTLTIQRTEQRDSAMYRCASSWGTGSYGYTFGSGTRLTVV.

The rearrangement joins TRBV6-1 to TRBJ2-1; no definite D call. Germline loops: CDR1 MNHNS, CDR2 SASEGT. V was clipped by 3 bases and J by 0 bases, with 9 bases between them. This CDR3 comprises 15 residues. CDR3 sequence: CASSEGSSSYNEQFF. The CDR3, as DNA: TGTGCCAGCAGTGAGGGCAGCAGCTCCTACAATGAGCAGTTCTTC.

V usage is TRBV5-1 and J usage is TRBJ1-1, with 7 bases fitting TRBD1. The J segment lost 3 bases and the V segment lost 3 bases, leaving 8 bases of the junction unmatched. This CDR3 is built from 15 residues. Looked up from germline, CDR1 is SGHRS and CDR2 is YFSETQ. The CDR3 coding sequence is TGCGCCAGCAGCTCTCCAGGGGGAACCCACACTGAAGCTTTCTTT. This encodes CASSSPGGTHTEAFF. Complete variable domain (other parts from reference TRBV5-1 and TRBJ1-1): KAGVTQTPRYLIKTRGQQVTLSCSPISGHRSVSWYQQTPGQGLQFLFEYFSETQRNKGNFPGRFSGRQFSNSRSEMNVSTLELGDSALYLCASSSPGGTHTEAFFGQGTRLTVV.

V gene TRBV2 combines with J gene TRBJ2-1; 7 bases match TRBD2. Germline loops: CDR1 SNHLY, CDR2 FYNNEI. V lost 8 bases and J lost 5; bases outside the gene matches: 12. There are 15 residues in the CDR3. In DNA, the CDR3 is TGTGCCAGCCGATTGAGTCGTCTAGCGGACAATGAGCAGTTCTTC. Protein sequence: CASRLSRLADNEQFF.

The rearrangement links TRBV12-5 to TRBJ1-1, with D perhaps TRBD1 (6 bases). Per germline, CDR1 LGHNT and CDR2 FRNRAP. This CDR3 region has 13 residues. Trimming pared 1 base from V and 4 bases from J, leaving 7 bases between. CDR3 in DNA: TGTGCTAGTGGTTTGGAAGGGGGCACTGAAGCTTTCTTT. It is translated as CASGLEGGTEAFF.

V is TRBV6-1 and J is TRBJ1-2; D possibly corresponds to TRBD1 (6 bases). Per germline, CDR1 MNHNS and CDR2 SASEGT. The CDR3 sequence is 14 residues long. V shed 3 bases and J shed 2 bases, with 10 bases lying between them. The CDR3 coding sequence is TGTGCCAGCAGTGATAATCAGGGGAACTATGGCTACACCTTC. It is translated as CASSDNQGNYGYTF.

The gene calls are TRBV29-1 and TRBJ2-1, with a tentative D call TRBD2 (5 bases). Trimming pared 5 bases from V and 3 bases from J, leaving 17 bases between. The germline gives CDR1 SQVTM, CDR2 ANQGSEA. The CDR3 sequence is 15 residues long. CDR3 DNA sequence: TGCAGCGTTAAGGACTCTTTCTCGTTCTACAATGAGCAGTTCTTC. Translation gives CSVKDSFSFYNEQFF.

This chain joins TRBV5-1 and TRBJ1-3; 8 bases are a match to TRBD1. The V segment lost 0 bases and the J segment 3 bases; nucleotides outside the gene matches: 8. Germline assignment: CDR1 SGHRS and CDR2 YFSETQ. The CDR3 is 17 amino acids. CDR3 residues: CASSLGAGGNYGNTIYF. CDR3 DNA: TGCGCCAGCAGCTTGGGGGCAGGGGGCAATTATGGAAACACCATATATTTT.

Comments on this clone: This specimen includes other DNA sequences encoding the same CDR3. The chain recombines TRBV2 with TRBJ2-7, with 16 bases matching TRBD2. This CDR3 region has 14 residues. CDR1 and CDR2 (germline): SNHLY, FYNNEI. J lost 11 bases, V lost 5 bases, and 6 bases had no gene match. This CDR3 reads CASSPGLAGGWKYF. DNA of the CDR3: TGTGCCAGCAGTCCGGGACTAGCGGGAGGGTGGAAGTACTTC. Variable domain in full (rest from reference TRBV2 and TRBJ2-7): EPEVTQTPSHQVTQMGQEVILRCVPISNHLYFYWYRQILGQKVEFLVSFYNNEISEKSEIFDDQFSVERPDGSNFTLKIRSTKLEDSAMYFCASSPGLAGGWKYFGPGTRLTVT.

The rearrangement links TRBV28 to TRBJ2-7; 10 nucleotides match TRBD2. Germline CDR1 reads MDHEN; CDR2 reads SYDVKM. V was pared by 7 bases and J by 4 bases, with 4 bases of the junction left unmatched. There are 13 residues in the CDR3. This chain's CDR3 is CASTRLAGYEQYF. DNA of the CDR3: TGTGCCAGCACCCGACTAGCGGGTTACGAGCAGTACTTC.

CDR3 bases: TGTGCCTGGAACCCGGGACAGGGGTACGAGCAGTACTTC. As protein: CAWNPGQGYEQYF. This chain uses TRBV30 with TRBJ2-7; TRBD1 aligns across 10 bases. Unmatched junction bases numbered 4, after V lost 4 bases and J lost 4 bases. Germline assignment: CDR1 GTSNPN and CDR2 SVGIG (reference sequence). This CDR3 is built from 13 residues.

V usage is TRBV18 and J usage is TRBJ1-4; TRBD1 agrees at 9 bases. V dropped 6 bases and J dropped 7; count of bases not matched to a gene: 6. Germline CDR1 is KGHSH and CDR2 is LQKENI. The CDR3 length is 14 residues. CDR3 residues: CASSASDRGEKLFF. The CDR3, as DNA: TGTGCCAGCTCCGCCTCGGACAGGGGTGAAAAACTGTTTTTT.

The chain couples TRBV5-1 to TRBJ1-3; 7 bases map to TRBD1. The CDR3 covers 13 residues. Losses at the gene ends were 4 bases for V and 4 bases for J; bases not matched to a gene: 2. Looked up from germline, CDR1 is SGHRS and CDR2 is YFSETQ. CDR3 in amino acids: CASSLDRGNTIYF. The CDR3 DNA follows: TGCGCCAGCAGCCTGGACAGGGGAAACACCATATATTTT.

The CDR3: CASSDDFGQGAVTEAFF. The CDR3 region has the DNA TGCGCCAGCAGTGATGATTTTGGACAGGGGGCGGTCACTGAAGCTTTCTTT. The rearrangement uses TRBV10-1 and TRBJ1-1; 11 bases fit TRBD1. This CDR3 has 17 residues. V gave up 3 bases and J gave up 4 bases; unmatched junction bases: 10. The germline CDR1 and CDR2 sequences are WNHNN and SYGVQD (reference sequence).